The clone carrying this T cell receptor (beta chain) appeared many times. Its antigen is still unknown. The sample originates from a study of type 1 regulatory T cells. Study in general: T-allo10 is an in vitro-generated, Tr1-enriched CD4 T cell product specific for alloantigen. Study results and caveats: Compared with non-Tr1 cells, Tr1 cells showed a narrower TCR repertoire.

TCRdb processed the reads anew with MiXCR; each CDR3 protein has one entry. This table has approximately 77,000 distinct CDR3 sequences, under 25% appearing once. V dropped 3 bases and J dropped 0 bases, with 9 bases sitting between them. Germline V gene sequence: CDR1 SGHTA, CDR2 FQGTGA. CDR3 size: 15 residues. This clonotype originated in a human donor in good health. This chain connects TRBV7-3 to TRBJ2-1, with a tentative D call TRBD2 (6 bases). Sequencing was performed on cultured type 1 regulatory T (Tr1) cells, either the whole culture or a sorted fraction (not recorded which). CDR3 nucleotides: TGTGCCAGCAGCTTTAGGGACTCCTCCTACAATGAGCAGTTCTTC. It encodes CASSFRDSSYNEQFF. The full variable domain, with the rest looked up from reference TRBV7-3 and TRBJ2-1, is GAGVSQTPSNKVTEKGKYVELRCDPISGHTALYWYRQSLGQGPEFLIYFQGTGAADDSGLPNDRFFAVRPEGSVSTLKIQRTERGDSAVYLCASSFRDSSYNEQFFGPGTRLTVL.